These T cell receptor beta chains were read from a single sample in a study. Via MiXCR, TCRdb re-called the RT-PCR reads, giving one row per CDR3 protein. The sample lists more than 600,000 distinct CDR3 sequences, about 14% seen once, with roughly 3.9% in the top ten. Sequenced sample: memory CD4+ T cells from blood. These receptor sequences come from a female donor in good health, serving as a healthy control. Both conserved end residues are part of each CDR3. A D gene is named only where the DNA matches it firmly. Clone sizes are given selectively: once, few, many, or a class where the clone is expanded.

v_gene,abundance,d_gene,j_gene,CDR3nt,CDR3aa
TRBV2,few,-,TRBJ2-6,TGTGCCAGCAGGCAGGGATTTAGCTCTGGGGCCAACGTCCTGACTTTC,CASRQGFSSGANVLTF
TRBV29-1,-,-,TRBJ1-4,TGCAGCGTCTATCCCAGTGGCGGCGAAAAACTGTTTTTT,CSVYPSGGEKLFF
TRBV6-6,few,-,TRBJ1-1,TGTGCCAGCATCCTGGGGGAGAACACTGAAGCTTTCTTT,CASILGENTEAFF
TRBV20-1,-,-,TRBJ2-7,TGCAGTGCTAGAGGGACGGGGCGCTACTACGAGCAGTACTTC,CSARGTGRYYEQYF
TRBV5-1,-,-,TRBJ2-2,TGCGCCAGCAGCTCCAGACTAGCCCGGGGGCCCGGGGAGCTGTTTTTT,CASSSRLARGPGELFF
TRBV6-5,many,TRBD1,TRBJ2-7,TGTGCCAGCAGCTTAACAGGGGTAGGAGAGCAGTACTTC,CASSLTGVGEQYF
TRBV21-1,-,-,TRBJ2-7,TGTGCCAGCAGCAATGGGGCGTCTAGCTCCTACGAGCAGTACTTC,CASSNGASSSYEQYF
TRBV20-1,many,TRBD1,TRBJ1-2,TGCCTCAGACAGGGATTAGGTGGCTACACCTTC,CLRQGLGGYTF
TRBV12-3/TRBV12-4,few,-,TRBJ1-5,TGTGCCAGCGGACGACAGGGCAATCAGCCCCAGCATTTT,CASGRQGNQPQHF
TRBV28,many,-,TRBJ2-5,TGTGCCAGCAGTCCTCGGGACCGACGGGAGACCCAGTACTTC,CASSPRDRRETQYF
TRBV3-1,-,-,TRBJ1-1,TGTGCCAGCAGCCAGCAATCTTGGGGGACTGAAGCTTTCTTT,CASSQQSWGTEAFF
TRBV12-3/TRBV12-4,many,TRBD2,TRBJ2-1,TGTGCCAGCAGTGGGACTAGCGAATACAATGAGCAGTTCTTC,CASSGTSEYNEQFF
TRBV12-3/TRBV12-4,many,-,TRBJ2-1,TGTGCCAGCAGTGGAACACCGGTCGCTGCGTATGAGCAGTTCTTC,CASSGTPVAAYEQFF
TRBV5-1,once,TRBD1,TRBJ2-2,TGCGCCAGCAGCTTCCTACAGGGGGCGAACACCGGGGAGCTGTTTTTT,CASSFLQGANTGELFF
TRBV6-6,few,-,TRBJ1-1,TGTGCCAGCAGTTACGACGGACGTTGGAACACTGAAGCTTTCTTT,CASSYDGRWNTEAFF
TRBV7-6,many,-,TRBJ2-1,TGTGCCAGCAGTTCTGCTCATGAGCAGTTCTTC,CASSSAHEQFF
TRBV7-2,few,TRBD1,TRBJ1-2,TGTGCCAGCAGCTCCAGCAAGGGGGCCAACTATGGCTACACCTTC,CASSSSKGANYGYTF
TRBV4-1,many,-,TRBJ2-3,TGCGCCAGCAGCCAAGGGCCAGCGGAATACACAGATACGCAGTATTTT,CASSQGPAEYTDTQYF
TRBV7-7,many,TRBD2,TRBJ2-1,TGTGCTAGCAGCTTAGCGGGAGAGGCGGCAGCGCAGTTCTTC,CASSLAGEAAAQFF
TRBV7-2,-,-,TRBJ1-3,TGTGCCAGCAGCAGGGGGAGGGGAACGGCTGGAAACACCATATATTTT,CASSRGRGTAGNTIYF
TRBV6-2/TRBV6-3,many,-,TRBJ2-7,TGTGCCAGCAGATACGCGGGCCCAGACTACGAGCAGTACTTC,CASRYAGPDYEQYF
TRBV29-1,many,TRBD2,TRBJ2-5,TGCAGCGTTGAGGGGACTAGCGGGGGGATAGAGACCCAGTACTTC,CSVEGTSGGIETQYF
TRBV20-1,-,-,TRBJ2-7,TGCAGTGCCCCAAACCCCAGGGACGCGGCCCGCTACGAGCAGTACTTC,CSAPNPRDAARYEQYF
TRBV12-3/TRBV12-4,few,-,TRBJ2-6,TGTGCCAGCAGCCCACCGCCAGGGGACCTCTACTCTGGGGCCAACGTCCTGACTTTC,CASSPPPGDLYSGANVLTF
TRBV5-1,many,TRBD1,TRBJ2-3,TGCGCCAGCAGCTTATCCGGGACAGGGGGCGATACGCAGTATTTT,CASSLSGTGGDTQYF
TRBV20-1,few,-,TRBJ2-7,TGCAGTGCTGAATCCCATTCCGCCACCTACGAGCAGTACTTC,CSAESHSATYEQYF
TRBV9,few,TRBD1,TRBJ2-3,TGTGCCAGCAGCGGGATCGGGACAGCCGCTGATACGCAGTATTTT,CASSGIGTAADTQYF
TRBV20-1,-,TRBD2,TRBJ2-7,TGCAGTGCTAGATCCCCTAGCGGCAACTACGAGCAGTACTTC,CSARSPSGNYEQYF
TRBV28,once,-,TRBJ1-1,TGTGCCAGCACTTCGGGGGACACTGAAGCTTTCTTT,CASTSGDTEAFF
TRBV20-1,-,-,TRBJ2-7,TGCAGTGCTAGCACACAATTGGGACGGATCACGCACTACGAGCAGTACTTC,CSASTQLGRITHYEQYF
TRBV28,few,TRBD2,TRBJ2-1,TGTGCCAGCATCCAAGCGGGAGAGGGGTCCTACAATGAGCAGTTCTTC,CASIQAGEGSYNEQFF
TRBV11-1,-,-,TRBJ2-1,TGTGCCAGCAGCTCCGCGGTGGCGGAAGAGCAGTTCTTC,CASSSAVAEEQFF
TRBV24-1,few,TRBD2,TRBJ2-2,TGTGCCACCAGTGAACGGGGGGAGTCCGGGGAGCTGTTTTTT,CATSERGESGELFF